These 13 T cell receptor beta chains were sequenced from one sample in a study of human T cells and chemical hapten exposure. Noted time point: patch test 1, 2 weeks after DPC sensitization. Treatment described: therapeutic diphenylcyclopropenone sensitization with weekly scalp DPC. TCRdb reprocessed the RACE reads with MiXCR, giving one entry per CDR3 protein. The data show approximately 350,000 distinct CDR3 sequences, about 7% seen once. Sample: whole blood, taken in connection with sensitization to the hapten diphenylcyclopropenone (DPC). All receptors derive from a woman aged 18-29 years with alopecia areata. Some clones in this sample may be carry-over from other donors' samples.

V gene TRBV20-1 combines with J gene TRBJ1-4; no clear D gene. The ends were cut back, 3 bases at V and 7 bases at J, with 24 bases in the middle. The CDR3 has 17 amino acids. Germline values: CDR1 DFQATT, CDR2 SNEGSKA (reference sequence). The CDR3 DNA is TGCAGTGCTAGGTCTATCAAGGTCGGGAAACTGCGTGAAAAACTGTTTTTT. Protein sequence: CSARSIKVGKLREKLFF.

This clonotype was picked up a small number of times. This chain connects TRBV25-1 to TRBJ2-7, with D perhaps matching TRBD1 (6 bases). The CDR3 runs to 13 residues. Germline V CDR1 and CDR2: MGHDK, SYGVNS. V lost 4 bases, J lost 2 bases, and 9 bases lay in between. This CDR3 is CASSGDNAYEQYF. CDR3 sequence (DNA): TGTGCCAGCAGTGGGGACAATGCCTACGAGCAGTACTTC.

This clonotype appeared a few times. The chain's CDR3 is CASSRNLVGRGWTGELFF. The DNA of the CDR3 is TGCGCCAGCAGCCGCAACCTTGTAGGTAGGGGTTGGACCGGGGAGCTGTTTTTT. J is TRBJ2-2 and V is TRBV4-1; possibly TRBD1 for D (5 bases). Trimming pared 4 bases from V and 5 bases from J, leaving 23 bases between. The CDR3 length is 18 residues. Germline CDR1 MGHRA, CDR2 YSYEKL.

The table lists this clonotype with many counts. V usage is TRBV7-9 and J usage is TRBJ2-7, with D maybe TRBD1 (5 bases). Germline CDR1 is SEHNR and CDR2 is FQNEAQ (reference sequence). Trimming pared 4 bases from V and 4 bases from J, leaving 8 bases between. The CDR3 contains 12 residues. The CDR3: CASSSSGYEQYF. For the CDR3, the DNA is TGTGCCAGCAGCTCCTCAGGGTACGAGCAGTACTTC.

This clonotype appeared a few times. At one end, the junction sequence differs from germline, possibly due to a read error. Written as DNA, the CDR3 is TGTGCCACCAGTAACCGGGCCACGAGGGATGGCTACACCTTC. Translating it yields CATSNRATRDGYTF. The rearrangement joins TRBV10-3 to TRBJ1-2; unclear D gene. Germline CDR1 reads ENHRY; CDR2 reads SYGVKD. The CDR3 is made up of 14 amino acids.

V and J are TRBV19 and TRBJ1-2; 12 positions agree with TRBD1. The CDR3 is 18 residues long. Unmatched junction bases numbered 16, after V lost 8 bases and J lost 3 bases. Germline CDR1 is LNHDA and CDR2 is SQIVND (reference sequence). Here the CDR3 reads CASPPSRGDRGRDYGYTF. The CDR3 DNA follows: TGTGCCAGTCCACCCTCAAGAGGGGACAGGGGGCGAGACTATGGCTACACCTTC.

This sequence joins TRBV3-1 and TRBJ2-6; D gene unclear. Per germline, CDR1 LGHDT and CDR2 YNNKEL (reference sequence). V lost 1 base and J 2 bases, leaving 6 bases between the germline ends. The CDR3 runs to 15 residues. CDR3 residues: CASSQVGAGANVLTF. CDR3 nucleotides: TGTGCCAGCAGCCAAGTAGGCGCTGGGGCCAACGTCCTGACTTTC.

The sample holds a few counts of this clonotype. CDR3 protein: CASSQTGGEYIQYF. Here the CDR3 DNA reads TGTGCCAGCAGTCAGACAGGGGGCGAGTACATTCAGTACTTC. The chain employs TRBV12-3 or TRBV12-4 and TRBJ2-4; TRBD1 agrees at 10 bases. The CDR3 has 14 amino acids. With V trimmed by 5 bases and J by 8 bases, 6 bases remained unmatched.

CDR3 DNA sequence: TGTGCCAGCACAGTTGCTCCTGTTGGAGGGGTGAATAATGAGCAGTTCTTC. This sequence encodes CASTVAPVGGVNNEQFF. The V gene is TRBV6-5, the J gene TRBJ2-1; D might be TRBD2 (6 bases). Germline lookup yields CDR1 MNHEY and CDR2 SVGAGI. CDR3 length: 17 residues. V was trimmed by 7 bases and J by 7 bases, leaving 26 bases between them.

This clonotype turned up a few times. J is TRBJ2-5 and V is TRBV7-2; TRBD1 agrees at 7 bases. The germline gives CDR1 SGHTA, CDR2 FQGNSA. There are 16 residues in the CDR3. The ends lost 5 bases at V and 4 bases at J; junction bases unmatched: 13. The CDR3 sequence is CASSDHYSTGSETQYF. In nucleotides, the CDR3 is TGTGCCAGCAGCGACCACTACTCGACAGGGTCAGAGACCCAGTACTTC.

CDR3: CASSPGHSRSGLFF. CDR3 coding DNA: TGTGCCAGCAGCCCTGGACACTCCCGGTCGGGACTGTTTTTT. The genes are TRBV14 and TRBJ1-4; maybe TRBD1 (5 bases). V was cut by 4 bases and J by 13 bases, with 19 bases left in between. This CDR3 has 14 residues. CDR1 and CDR2 from the germline V gene are SGHDN and FVKESK.

The V gene is TRBV6-4, the J gene TRBJ2-3; D might be TRBD1 (6 bases). V gave up 6 bases and J gave up 3 bases, with 16 bases separating them. Germline V CDR1 and CDR2: MRHNA, SNTAGT. The CDR3 consists of 15 residues. The CDR3 DNA reads as TGTGCCAGCAGCCTCCGGGACACTCCTACAGATACGCAGTATTTT. It yields the protein CASSLRDTPTDTQYF.

The rearrangement joins TRBV12-3 or TRBV12-4 to TRBJ2-7; D unclear. The CDR3 length is 14 residues. V shed 2 bases and J shed 3 bases, with 11 bases lying between them. The CDR3 reads CASSLSDGLYEQYF. The CDR3 DNA reads as TGTGCCAGCAGTTTATCGGACGGGCTCTACGAGCAGTACTTC.